Detailed here is one T cell receptor beta chain. This record comes from a study of PD-L1 blockade in urothelial cancer. For the study at large: The year 2014 saw patients start atezolizumab, 1,200 mg intravenously every 3 weeks. It was at 3 weeks (second dose) and 6 weeks after treatment start that blood was analyzed.

Profiling relied on immunoSEQ multiplex PCR, and the TCRdb table lists in-frame clones only, not all of them. The sample consists of some 63,000 clones, about four fifths of them appearing once. V dropped 7 bases and J dropped 8 bases, with 17 bases sitting between them. The CDR3 is 13 amino acids. Germline CDR1 is ENHRY and CDR2 is SYGVKD. Time point here: pretreatment peripheral blood. Patients suffered from locally advanced or metastatic urothelial carcinoma. The sample was PBMCs, taken around atezolizumab (anti-PD-L1) treatment. The rearrangement uses TRBV10-3 and TRBJ1-2, with a tentative D call TRBD1 (6 bases). This clonotype was obtained from a man aged 65-85 years with urothelial cancer. The CDR3 coding sequence is TGTGCCATCACCGGCGGGGGGCGAGGCGGCTACACCTTC. Its translation: CAITGGGRGGYTF.